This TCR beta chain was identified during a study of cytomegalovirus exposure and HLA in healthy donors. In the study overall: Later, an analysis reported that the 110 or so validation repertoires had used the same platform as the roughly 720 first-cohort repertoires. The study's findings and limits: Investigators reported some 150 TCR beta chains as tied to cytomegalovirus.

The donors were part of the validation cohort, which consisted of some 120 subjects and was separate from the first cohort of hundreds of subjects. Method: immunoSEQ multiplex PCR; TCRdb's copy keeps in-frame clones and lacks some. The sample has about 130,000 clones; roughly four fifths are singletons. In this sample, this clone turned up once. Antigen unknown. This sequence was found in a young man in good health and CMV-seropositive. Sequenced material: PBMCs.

CDR3 DNA: TGTGCCAGCAGTTTCGGGACTTCCGGGGAGCTGTTTTTT. Residues: CASSFGTSGELFF. J is TRBJ2-2 and V is TRBV27; a possible D gene is TRBD2 (6 bases). This CDR3 spans 13 amino acids. The germline V gene encodes CDR1 MNHEY and CDR2 SMNVEV (reference sequence). V was shortened by 3 bases and J by 6 bases, with 8 bases between the two germline ends.